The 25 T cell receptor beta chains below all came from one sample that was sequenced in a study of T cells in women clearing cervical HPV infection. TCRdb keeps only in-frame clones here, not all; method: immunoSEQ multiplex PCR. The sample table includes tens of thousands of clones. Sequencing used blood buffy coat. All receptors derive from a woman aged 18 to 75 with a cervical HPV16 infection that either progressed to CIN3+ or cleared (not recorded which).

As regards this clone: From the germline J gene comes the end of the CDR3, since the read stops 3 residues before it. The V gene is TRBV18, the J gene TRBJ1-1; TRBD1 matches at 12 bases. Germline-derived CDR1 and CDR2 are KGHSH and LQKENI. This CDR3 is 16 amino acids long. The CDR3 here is CASSPRGTGGEVDAFF. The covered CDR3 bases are TGTGCCAGCTCACCCCGCGGGACAGGGGGCGAAGTAGAC. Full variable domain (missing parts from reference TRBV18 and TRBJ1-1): NAGVMQNPRHLVRRRGQEARLRCSPMKGHSHVYWYRQLPEEGLKFMVYLQKENIIDESGMPKERFSAEFPKEGPSILRIQQVVRGDSAAYFCASSPRGTGGEVDAFFGQGTRLTVV.

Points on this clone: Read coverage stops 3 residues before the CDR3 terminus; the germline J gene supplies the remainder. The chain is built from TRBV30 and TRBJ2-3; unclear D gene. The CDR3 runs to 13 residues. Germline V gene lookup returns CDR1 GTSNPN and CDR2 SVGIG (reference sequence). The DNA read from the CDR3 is TGTGCCTGGTCGCCCTCACATCAAGAGACG. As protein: CAWSPSHQET. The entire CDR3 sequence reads CAWSPSHQETQYF.

The part of the CDR3 DNA that was read is TGTGCCAGCAGCTCTTACTCCTACGAG. Protein sequence: CASSSYSYE. The complete CDR3 protein is CASSSYSYEQYF. This chain connects TRBV7-8 to TRBJ2-7; D is uncertain. The missing CDR3 end, 3 residues past where the read stops, is filled in from the germline J gene. Germline-derived CDR1 and CDR2 are SGHVS and FQNEAQ. The V and J ends lost 4 bases and 0 bases respectively, with 4 bases between them. The CDR3 runs 12 residues.

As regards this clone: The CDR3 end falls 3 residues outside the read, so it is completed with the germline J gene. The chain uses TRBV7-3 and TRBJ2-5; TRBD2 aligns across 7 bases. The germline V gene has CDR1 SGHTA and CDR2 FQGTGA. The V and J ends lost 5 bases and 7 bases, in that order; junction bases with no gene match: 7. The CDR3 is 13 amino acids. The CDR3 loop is CASSSGALGTQYF. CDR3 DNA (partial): TGTGCCAGCAGCAGCGGGGCCCTGGGGACC.

The CDR3 region is CASSVEGTDTQYF. CDR3 bases read: TGTGCCAGCAGTGTTGAGGGCACAGATACG. The chain recombines TRBV2 with TRBJ2-3; D gene ambiguous. The read terminates 3 residues ahead of where the CDR3 ends, so the germline J gene completes it. The V end was cut by 4 bases, the J end by 1 base, with 6 bases between. CDR1 is SNHLY and CDR2 is FYNNEI in the germline V gene. The CDR3 sequence is 13 residues long.

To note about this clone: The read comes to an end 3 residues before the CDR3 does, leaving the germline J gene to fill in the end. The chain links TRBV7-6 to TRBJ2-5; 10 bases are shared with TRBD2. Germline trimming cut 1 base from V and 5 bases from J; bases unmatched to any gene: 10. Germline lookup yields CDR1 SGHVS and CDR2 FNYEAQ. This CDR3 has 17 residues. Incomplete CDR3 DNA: TGTGCCAGCAGCTTAGGGTCAGCGGGGGGGCGTGGTGAGACC. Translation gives CASSLGSAGGRGET. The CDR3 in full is CASSLGSAGGRGETQYF.

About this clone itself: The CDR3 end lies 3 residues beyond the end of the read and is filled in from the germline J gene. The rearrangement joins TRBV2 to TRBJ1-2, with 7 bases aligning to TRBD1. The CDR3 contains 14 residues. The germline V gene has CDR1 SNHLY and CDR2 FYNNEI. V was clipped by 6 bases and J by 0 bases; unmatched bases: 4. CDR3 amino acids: CASRRTGTNYGYTF. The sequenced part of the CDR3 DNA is TGTGCCAGCAGGCGGACAGGAACTAACTATGGC.

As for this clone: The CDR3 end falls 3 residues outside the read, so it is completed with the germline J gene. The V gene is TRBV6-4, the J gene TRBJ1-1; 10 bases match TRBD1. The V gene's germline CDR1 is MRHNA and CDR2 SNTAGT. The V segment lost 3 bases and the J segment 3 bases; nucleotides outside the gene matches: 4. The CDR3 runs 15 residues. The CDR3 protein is CASSERTGGYTEAFF. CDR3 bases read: TGTGCCAGCAGTGAACGGACAGGGGGATACACTGAA.

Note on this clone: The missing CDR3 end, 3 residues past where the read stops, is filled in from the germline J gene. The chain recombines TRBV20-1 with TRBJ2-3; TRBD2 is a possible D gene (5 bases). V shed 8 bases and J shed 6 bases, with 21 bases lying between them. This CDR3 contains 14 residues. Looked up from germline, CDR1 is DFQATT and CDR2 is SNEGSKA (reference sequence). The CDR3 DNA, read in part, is TGCAGTACGGGTCCGTTGAGCGGCGGCGATACG. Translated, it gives CSTGPLSGGDT. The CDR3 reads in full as CSTGPLSGGDTQYF.

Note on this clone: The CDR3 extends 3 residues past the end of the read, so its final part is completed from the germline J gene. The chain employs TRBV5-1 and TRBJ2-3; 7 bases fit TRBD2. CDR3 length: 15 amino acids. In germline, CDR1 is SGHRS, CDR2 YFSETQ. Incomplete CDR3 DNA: TGCGCCAGCTACCAAGGGACTACCCCCCAAGAGACG. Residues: CASYQGTTPQET. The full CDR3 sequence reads CASYQGTTPQETQYF.

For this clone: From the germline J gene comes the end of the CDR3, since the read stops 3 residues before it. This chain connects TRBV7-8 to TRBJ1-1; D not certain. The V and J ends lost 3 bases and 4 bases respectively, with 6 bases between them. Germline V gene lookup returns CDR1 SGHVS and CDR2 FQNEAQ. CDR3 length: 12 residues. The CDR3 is CASSLKGTEAFF. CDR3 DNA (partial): TGTGCCAGCAGCTTGAAGGGCACTGAA.

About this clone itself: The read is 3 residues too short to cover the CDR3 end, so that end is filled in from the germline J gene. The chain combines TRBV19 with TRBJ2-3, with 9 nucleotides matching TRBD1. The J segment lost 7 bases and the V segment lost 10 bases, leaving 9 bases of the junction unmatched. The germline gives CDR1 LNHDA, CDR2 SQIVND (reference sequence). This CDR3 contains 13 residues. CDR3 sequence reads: CATWTGEDNTQYF. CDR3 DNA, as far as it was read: TGTGCCACCTGGACAGGGGAGGACAATACG.

CDR3 protein: CASSPRLAGGTTDTQYF. The CDR3 DNA, read in part, is TGTGCCAGCTCACCCAGACTAGCGGGGGGAACCACAGATACG. The V call is TRBV18, the J call TRBJ2-3, with 13 bases aligning to TRBD2. The read terminates 3 residues ahead of where the CDR3 ends, so the germline J gene completes it. CDR1 and CDR2 from the germline V gene are KGHSH and LQKENI. J lost 2 bases, V lost 3 bases, and 5 bases had no gene match. This CDR3 contains 17 residues.

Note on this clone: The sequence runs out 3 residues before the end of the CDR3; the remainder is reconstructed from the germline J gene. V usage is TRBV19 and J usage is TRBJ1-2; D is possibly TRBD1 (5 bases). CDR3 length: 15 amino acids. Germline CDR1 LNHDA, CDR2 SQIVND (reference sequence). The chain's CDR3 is CASSSRTPFSYDYTF. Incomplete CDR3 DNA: TGTGCCAGTAGCTCTAGGACACCCTTCTCCTACGAC.

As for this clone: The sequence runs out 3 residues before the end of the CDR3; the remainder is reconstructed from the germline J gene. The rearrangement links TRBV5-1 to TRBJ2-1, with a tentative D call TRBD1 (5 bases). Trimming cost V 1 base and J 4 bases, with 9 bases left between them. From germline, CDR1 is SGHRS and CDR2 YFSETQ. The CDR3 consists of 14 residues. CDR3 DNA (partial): TGCGCCAGCAGCTTGCAGGGCCCTTACAATGAG. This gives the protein CASSLQGPYNE. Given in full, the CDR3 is CASSLQGPYNEQFF.

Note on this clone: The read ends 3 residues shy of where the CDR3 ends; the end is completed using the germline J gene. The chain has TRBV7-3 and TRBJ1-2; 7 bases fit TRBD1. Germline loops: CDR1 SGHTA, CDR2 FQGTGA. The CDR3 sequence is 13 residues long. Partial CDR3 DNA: TGTGCCAGCAGCTTAGGACAGGCCTACGAC. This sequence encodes CASSLGQAYD. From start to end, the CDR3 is CASSLGQAYDYTF.

The CDR3 sequence is CASTATGYGYTF. Partial CDR3 DNA: TGTGCCAGTACCGCGACAGGTTATGGC. The J gene is TRBJ1-2, the V gene TRBV19; D perhaps matches TRBD1 (6 bases). With the read ending 3 residues before the CDR3 end, the germline J gene is used to fill in that end. This CDR3 contains 12 residues. The germline CDR1 and CDR2 sequences are LNHDA and SQIVND (reference sequence). Trimming removed 7 bases at V and 5 bases at J, with 11 bases between.

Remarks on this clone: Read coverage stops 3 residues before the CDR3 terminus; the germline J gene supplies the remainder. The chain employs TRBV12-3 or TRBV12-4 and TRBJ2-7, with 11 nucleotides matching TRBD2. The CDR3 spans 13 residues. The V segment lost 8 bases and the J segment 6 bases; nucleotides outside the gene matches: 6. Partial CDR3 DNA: TGTGCCAGCGGACCTAGCGGGGGGCGCGAG. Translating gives CASGPSGGRE. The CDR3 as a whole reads CASGPSGGREQYF.

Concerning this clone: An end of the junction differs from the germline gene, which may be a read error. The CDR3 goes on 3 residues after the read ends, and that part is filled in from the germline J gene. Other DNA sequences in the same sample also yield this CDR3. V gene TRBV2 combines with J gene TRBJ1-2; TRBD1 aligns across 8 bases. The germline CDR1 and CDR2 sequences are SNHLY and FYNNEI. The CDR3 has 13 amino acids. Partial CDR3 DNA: TGTGCCAGCAGGACCTCAGGGGGCGATGGG. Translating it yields CASRTSGGDG. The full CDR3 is CASRTSGGDGYTF.

CDR3 region: CSVGPSGGFDEQFF. CDR3 bases read: TGCAGCGTTGGACCCAGCGGGGGATTTGATGAG. The V and J genes are TRBV29-1 and TRBJ2-1; 8 nucleotides match TRBD2. The CDR3 end lies 3 residues beyond the end of the read and is filled in from the germline J gene. The CDR3 consists of 14 residues. V gave up 4 bases and J gave up 8 bases; unmatched junction bases: 10. Germline V lookup: CDR1 SQVTM, CDR2 ANQGSEA.

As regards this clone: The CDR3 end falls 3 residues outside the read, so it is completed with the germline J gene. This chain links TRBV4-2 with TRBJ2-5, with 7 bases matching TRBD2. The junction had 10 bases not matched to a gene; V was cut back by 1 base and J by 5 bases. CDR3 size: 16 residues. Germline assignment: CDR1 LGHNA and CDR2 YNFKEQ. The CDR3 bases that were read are TGTGCCAGCAGCCAAGGGACCCAGCTGCGGGGGGAGACC. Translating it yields CASSQGTQLRGET. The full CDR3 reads CASSQGTQLRGETQYF.

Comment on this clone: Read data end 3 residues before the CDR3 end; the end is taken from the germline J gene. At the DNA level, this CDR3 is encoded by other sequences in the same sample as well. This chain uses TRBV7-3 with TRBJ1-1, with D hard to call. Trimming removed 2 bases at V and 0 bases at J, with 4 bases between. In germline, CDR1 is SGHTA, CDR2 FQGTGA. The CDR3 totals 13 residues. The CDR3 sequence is CASSLSVNTEAFF. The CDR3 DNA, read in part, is TGTGCCAGCAGCTTATCCGTGAACACTGAA.

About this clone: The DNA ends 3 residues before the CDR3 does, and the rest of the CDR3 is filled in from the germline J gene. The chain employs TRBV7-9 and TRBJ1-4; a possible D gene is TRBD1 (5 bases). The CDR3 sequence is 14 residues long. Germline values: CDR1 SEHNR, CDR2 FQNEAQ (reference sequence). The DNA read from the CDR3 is TGTGCCAGCAGTCAAACAGGTTTCAACTCACCA. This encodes CASSQTGFNSP. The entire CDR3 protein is CASSQTGFNSPLFF.

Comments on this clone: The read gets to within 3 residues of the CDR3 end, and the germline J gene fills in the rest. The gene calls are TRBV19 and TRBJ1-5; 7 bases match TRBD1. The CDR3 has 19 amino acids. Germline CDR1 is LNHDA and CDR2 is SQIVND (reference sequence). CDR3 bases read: TGTGCCAGTAGTACCCCGGGACAGAACATACGCTCCGTAGATCGTCCC. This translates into CASSTPGQNIRSVDRP. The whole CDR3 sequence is CASSTPGQNIRSVDRPQHF.

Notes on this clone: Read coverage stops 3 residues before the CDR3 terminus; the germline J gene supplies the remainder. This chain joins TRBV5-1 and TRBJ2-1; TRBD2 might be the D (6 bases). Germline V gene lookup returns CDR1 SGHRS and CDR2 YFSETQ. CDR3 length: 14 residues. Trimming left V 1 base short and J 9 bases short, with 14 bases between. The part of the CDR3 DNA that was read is TGCGCCAGCAGCTTGTCTCGGGGGTTAGGTGAG. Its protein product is CASSLSRGLGE. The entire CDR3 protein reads CASSLSRGLGEQFF.